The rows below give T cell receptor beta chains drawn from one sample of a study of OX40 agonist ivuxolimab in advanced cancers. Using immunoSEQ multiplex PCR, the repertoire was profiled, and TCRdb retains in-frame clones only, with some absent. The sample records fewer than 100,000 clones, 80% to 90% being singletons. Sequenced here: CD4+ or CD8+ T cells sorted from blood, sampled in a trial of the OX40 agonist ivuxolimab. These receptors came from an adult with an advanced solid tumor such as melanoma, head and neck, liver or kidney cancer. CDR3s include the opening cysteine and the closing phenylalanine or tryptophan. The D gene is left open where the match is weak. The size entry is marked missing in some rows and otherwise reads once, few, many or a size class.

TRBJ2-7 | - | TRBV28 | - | TGTGCCAGCAGTTTGATAGCAGCCTCCTACGAGCAGTACTTC | CASSLIAASYEQYF
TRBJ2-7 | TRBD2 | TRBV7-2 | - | TGTGCCAGCAGCTCCCTAGCGGGGTTCTCCTACGAGCAGTACTTC | CASSSLAGFSYEQYF
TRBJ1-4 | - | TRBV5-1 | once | TGCGCCAGCAGCCCTAAGCCGGCAGGGGATGAAAAACTGTTTTTT | CASSPKPAGDEKLFF
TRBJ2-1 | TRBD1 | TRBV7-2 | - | TGTGCCAGCAGCTCCCGGACAGGGTTTGAGCAGTTCTTC | CASSSRTGFEQFF
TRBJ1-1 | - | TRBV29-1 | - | TGCAGCGTTGCAGACACTGAAGCTTTCTTT | CSVADTEAFF
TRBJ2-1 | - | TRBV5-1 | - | TGCGCCAGCAGCTTGGAACCGAGCACCTACAATGAGCAGTTCTTC | CASSLEPSTYNEQFF
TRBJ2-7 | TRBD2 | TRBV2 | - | TGTGCCAGCAACGGCCCACAGCGGGACTACGAGCAGTACTTC | CASNGPQRDYEQYF
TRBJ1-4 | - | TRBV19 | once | TGTGCCACACAAACGGGTTTTTTAGGGACTAATGAAAAACTGTTTTTT | CATQTGFLGTNEKLFF
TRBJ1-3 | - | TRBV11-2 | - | TGTGCCAGCAGCTTAGTTCGTCTAGCGGGAGGAAACACCATATATTTT | CASSLVRLAGGNTIYF
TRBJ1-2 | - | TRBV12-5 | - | TGTGCTAGTGCCCACAGAGCTAACTATGGCTACACCTTC | CASAHRANYGYTF
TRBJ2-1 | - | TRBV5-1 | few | TGCGCCAGCAGCTTGTTGGGCATGGTGAGGGGTGAGCAGTTCTTC | CASSLLGMVRGEQFF
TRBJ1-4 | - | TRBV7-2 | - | TGTGCCAGCAGCCGGTCTTCCAGAGCTCATGAAAAACTGTTTTTT | CASSRSSRAHEKLFF
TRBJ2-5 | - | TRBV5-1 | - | TGCGCCAGCAGCTTAAATCGTCCAGGGACCCAGTACTTC | CASSLNRPGTQYF
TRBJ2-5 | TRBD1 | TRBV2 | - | TGTGCCAGCAGTGCTGGGACAGCAGGCGAGACCCAGTACTTC | CASSAGTAGETQYF
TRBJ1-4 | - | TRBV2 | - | TGTGCCAGCAGTGACCGCGGACGGGCTAATGAAAAACTGTTTTTT | CASSDRGRANEKLFF
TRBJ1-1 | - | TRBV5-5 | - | TGTGCCAGCAGCTTGGCCCCGGGAGGGGTGAACACTGAAGCTTTCTTT | CASSLAPGGVNTEAFF
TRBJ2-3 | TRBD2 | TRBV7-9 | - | TGTGCCAGCATCAGGGGAGCGGGAGGAACAGATACGCAGTATTTT | CASIRGAGGTDTQYF
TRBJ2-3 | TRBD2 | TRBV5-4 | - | TGTGCCAGCAGCCAGGGGCTAGCGGGGGGCGGCGGTACGCAGTATTTT | CASSQGLAGGGGTQYF
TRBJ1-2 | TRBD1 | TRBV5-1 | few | TGCGCCAGCAGCTCGGGACAGCTCTATGGCTACACCTTC | CASSSGQLYGYTF
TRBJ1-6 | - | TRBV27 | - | TGTGCCAGCAGTCACCTCGAAGGATACTATAATTCACCCCTCCACTTT | CASSHLEGYYNSPLHF
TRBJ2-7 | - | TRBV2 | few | TGTGCCAGCAGTGGAGGATACGAGCAGTACTTC | CASSGGYEQYF
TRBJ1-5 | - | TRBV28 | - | TGTGCCAGCAGTTTAGACAGCAATCAGCCCCAGCATTTT | CASSLDSNQPQHF
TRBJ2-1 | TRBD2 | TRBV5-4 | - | TGTGCCAGCACCTCCGGGACTAGCGGGAGGAGAGGGAATGAGCAGTTCTTC | CASTSGTSGRRGNEQFF
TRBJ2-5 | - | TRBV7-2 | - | TGTGCCAGCAGCTTAGATACGGGGGCACAGACCCAGTACTTC | CASSLDTGAQTQYF
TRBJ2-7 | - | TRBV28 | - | TGTGCCAGCAGGCGGACGGACGAGCAGTACTTC | CASRRTDEQYF
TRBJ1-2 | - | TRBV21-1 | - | TGTGCCAGCAGCAAAGGTGGGGGGACGAACTATGGCTACACCTTC | CASSKGGGTNYGYTF
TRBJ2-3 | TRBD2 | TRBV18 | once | TGTGCCAGCTCACCAAGGGCGGGAGTGGCAGATACGCAGTATTTT | CASSPRAGVADTQYF
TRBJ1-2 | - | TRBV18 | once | TGTGCCAGCTCACCGCCCTCTAAGGGGGACTATGGCTACACCTTC | CASSPPSKGDYGYTF
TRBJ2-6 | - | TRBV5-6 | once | TGTGCCAGCAGCCCCCTGGGGGGCTCTGGGGCCAACGTCCTGACTTTC | CASSPLGGSGANVLTF
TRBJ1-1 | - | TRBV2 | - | TGTGCCAGCAGTGAACGGGGCGGGGGGCGGACTGAAGCTTTCTTT | CASSERGGGRTEAFF
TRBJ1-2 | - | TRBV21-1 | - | TGTGCCAGCCCCTCGAGGCGGATTAGATACAACTATGGCTACACCTTC | CASPSRRIRYNYGYTF
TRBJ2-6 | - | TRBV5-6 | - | TGTGCCAGCAGCTTGGAAACAGGTCAATCTCCCGGGGCCAACGTCCTGACTTTC | CASSLETGQSPGANVLTF
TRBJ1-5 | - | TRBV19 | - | TGTGCCAGTAGTCATAGAGGGGAGCGCCAGCCCCAGCATTTT | CASSHRGERQPQHF
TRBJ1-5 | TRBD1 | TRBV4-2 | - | TGTGCCAGCAGCCAAGAAGTCAGGGGGGATAGCAATCAGCCCCAGCATTTT | CASSQEVRGDSNQPQHF
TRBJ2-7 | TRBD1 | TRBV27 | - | TGTGCCAGCAGTTTAGGAGGCAGGGGGCTATACGAGCAGTACTTC | CASSLGGRGLYEQYF
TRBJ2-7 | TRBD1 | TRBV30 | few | TGTGCCTGGAGTCCGCCCCGGAACCGGGACAGGGGCAACGAGCAGTACTTC | CAWSPPRNRDRGNEQYF
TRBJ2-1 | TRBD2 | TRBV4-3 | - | TGCGCCAGCAGCCAAGGTGGCGGGAGCTCCTACAATGAGCAGTTCTTC | CASSQGGGSSYNEQFF
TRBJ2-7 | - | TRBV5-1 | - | TGCGCCAGCAGCTTGGAAGGAGGGAACGAGCAGTACTTC | CASSLEGGNEQYF
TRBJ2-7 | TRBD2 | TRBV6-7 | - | TGTGCCAGCAGGGGGGTTGGGACTAGCGGGAGGCCTACCTACGAGCAGTACTTC | CASRGVGTSGRPTYEQYF
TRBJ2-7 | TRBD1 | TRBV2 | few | TGTGCCAGCAGTGAAGCATGGCAGGGGGCGGGGGAGCAGTACTTC | CASSEAWQGAGEQYF
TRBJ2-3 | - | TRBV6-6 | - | TGTGCCAGGTTCGGTAGGCAGGGGACAGATACGCAGTATTTT | CARFGRQGTDTQYF
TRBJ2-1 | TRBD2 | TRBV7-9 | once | TGTGCCAGCAGCCTCCAGCGGGGGGCGGGCGAGCAGTTCTTC | CASSLQRGAGEQFF
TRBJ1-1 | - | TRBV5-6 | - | TGTGCCAGCAGCTTGGACAGGGACACTGAAGCTTTCTTT | CASSLDRDTEAFF
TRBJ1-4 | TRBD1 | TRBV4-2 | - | TGTGCCAGCAGCCAAGGACAGGGCGCTGAAAAACTGTTTTTT | CASSQGQGAEKLFF
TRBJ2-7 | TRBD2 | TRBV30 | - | TGTGCCTGGAGTGTAAGGGACTATGGCGAGCAGTACTTC | CAWSVRDYGEQYF
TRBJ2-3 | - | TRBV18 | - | TGTGCCAGCTCGTACCAGGGATTTAGCGGAGATACGCAGTATTTT | CASSYQGFSGDTQYF
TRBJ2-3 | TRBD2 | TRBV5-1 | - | TGCGCCAGCAGCTCCCCGCGGGGGGGCCGCGCAGATACGCAGTATTTT | CASSSPRGGRADTQYF
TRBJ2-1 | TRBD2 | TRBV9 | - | TGTGCCAGCAGCCCTCAAGCGGCTAGCGGGTACAATGAGCAGTTCTTC | CASSPQAASGYNEQFF
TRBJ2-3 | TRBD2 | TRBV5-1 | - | TGCGCCAGCAGCTTGGGTGCGGGGGGATTAGGCACAGATACGCAGTATTTT | CASSLGAGGLGTDTQYF
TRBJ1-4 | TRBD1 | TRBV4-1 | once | TGCGCCAGCAGCCAAGGGGTTCAGGGGGTTGAAAAACTGTTTTTT | CASSQGVQGVEKLFF
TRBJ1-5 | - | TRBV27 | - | TGTGCCAGCAGTTCCCCACGGGCGGGCAATCAGCCCCAGCATTTT | CASSSPRAGNQPQHF
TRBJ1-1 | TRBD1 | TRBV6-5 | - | TGTGCCAGCAGTTATGGGACAGGACTTGAAGCTTTCTTT | CASSYGTGLEAFF
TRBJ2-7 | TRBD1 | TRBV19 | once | TGTGCCACCGAGGACAGGCAGACCTACGAGCAGTACTTC | CATEDRQTYEQYF
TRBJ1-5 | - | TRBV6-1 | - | TGTGCCAGCAGTGAAAATTGGGGTCAGCCCCAGCATTTT | CASSENWGQPQHF
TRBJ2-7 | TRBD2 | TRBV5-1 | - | TGCGCCAGCCCCGGGGGGAGGGGTAGCGAGCAGTACTTC | CASPGGRGSEQYF